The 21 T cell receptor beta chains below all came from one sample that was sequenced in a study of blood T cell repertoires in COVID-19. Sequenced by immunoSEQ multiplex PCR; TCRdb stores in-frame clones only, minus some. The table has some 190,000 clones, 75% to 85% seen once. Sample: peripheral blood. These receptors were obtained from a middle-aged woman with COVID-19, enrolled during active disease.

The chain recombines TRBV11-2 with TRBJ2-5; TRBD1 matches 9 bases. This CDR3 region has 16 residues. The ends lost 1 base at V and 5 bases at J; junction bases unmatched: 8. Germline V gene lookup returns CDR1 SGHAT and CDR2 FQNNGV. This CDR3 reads CASSLVAGQGIETQYF. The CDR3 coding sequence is TGTGCCAGCAGCTTAGTAGCAGGACAGGGGATCGAGACCCAGTACTTC.

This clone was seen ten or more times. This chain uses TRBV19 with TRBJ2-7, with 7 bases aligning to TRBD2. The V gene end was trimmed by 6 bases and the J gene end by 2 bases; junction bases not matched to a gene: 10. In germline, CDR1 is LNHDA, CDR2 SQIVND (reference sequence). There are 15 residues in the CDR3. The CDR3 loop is CASSPSGGWPYEQYF. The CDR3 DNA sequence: TGTGCCAGTAGCCCCTCGGGGGGTTGGCCCTACGAGCAGTACTTC.

The CDR3 region has the DNA TGCGCCAGCAGCCAAGCCCAGGGTAGCGGGGGGCGACACAATGAGCAGTTCTTC. Encoded protein: CASSQAQGSGGRHNEQFF. V and J are TRBV4-1 and TRBJ2-1, with TRBD2 identical over 10 bases. Germline CDR1 MGHRA, CDR2 YSYEKL. The CDR3 is made up of 18 amino acids. V lost 1 base to trimming and J lost 5 bases; unmatched junction nucleotides: 11.

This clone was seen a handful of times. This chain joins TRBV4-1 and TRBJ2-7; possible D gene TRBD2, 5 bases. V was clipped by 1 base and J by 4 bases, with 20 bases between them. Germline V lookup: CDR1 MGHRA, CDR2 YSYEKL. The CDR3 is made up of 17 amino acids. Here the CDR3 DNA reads TGCGCCAGCAGCCAAGCCGTAGCCCGGGAAGGCTTGTACGAGCAGTACTTC. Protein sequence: CASSQAVAREGLYEQYF.

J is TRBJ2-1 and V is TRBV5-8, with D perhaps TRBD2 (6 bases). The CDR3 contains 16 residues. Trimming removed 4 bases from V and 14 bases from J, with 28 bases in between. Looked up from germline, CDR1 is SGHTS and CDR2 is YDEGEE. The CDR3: CASSMGDWAAAFAEFF. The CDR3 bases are TGTGCCAGCAGCATGGGGGACTGGGCCGCGGCCTTCGCGGAGTTCTTC.

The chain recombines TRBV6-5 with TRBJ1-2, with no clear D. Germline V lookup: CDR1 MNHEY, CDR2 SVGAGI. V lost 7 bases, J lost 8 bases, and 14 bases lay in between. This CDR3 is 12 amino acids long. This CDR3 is CASKNSNRGYTF. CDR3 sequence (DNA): TGTGCCAGCAAAAACTCAAACCGGGGCTACACCTTC.

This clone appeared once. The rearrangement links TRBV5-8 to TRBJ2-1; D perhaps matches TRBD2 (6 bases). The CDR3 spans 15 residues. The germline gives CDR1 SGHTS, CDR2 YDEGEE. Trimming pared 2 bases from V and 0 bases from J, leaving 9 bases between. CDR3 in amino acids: CASSLHGSSYNEQFF. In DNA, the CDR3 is TGTGCCAGCAGCTTACACGGGAGCTCCTACAATGAGCAGTTCTTC.

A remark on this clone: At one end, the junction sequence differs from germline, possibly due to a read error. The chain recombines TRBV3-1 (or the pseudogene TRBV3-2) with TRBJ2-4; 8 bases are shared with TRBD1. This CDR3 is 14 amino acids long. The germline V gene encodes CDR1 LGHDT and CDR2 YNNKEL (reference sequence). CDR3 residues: CASSLGTGKNIQYF. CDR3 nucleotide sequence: TGTGCCAGCAGCCTTGGGACAGGCAAAAATATTCAGTACTTC.

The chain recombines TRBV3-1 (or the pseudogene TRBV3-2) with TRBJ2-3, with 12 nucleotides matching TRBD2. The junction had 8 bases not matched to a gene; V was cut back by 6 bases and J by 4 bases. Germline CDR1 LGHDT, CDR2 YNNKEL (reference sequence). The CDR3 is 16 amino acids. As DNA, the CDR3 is TGTGCCAGCAGTCGCCCGACTAGCGGGAGCGCAGATACGCAGTATTTT. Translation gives CASSRPTSGSADTQYF.

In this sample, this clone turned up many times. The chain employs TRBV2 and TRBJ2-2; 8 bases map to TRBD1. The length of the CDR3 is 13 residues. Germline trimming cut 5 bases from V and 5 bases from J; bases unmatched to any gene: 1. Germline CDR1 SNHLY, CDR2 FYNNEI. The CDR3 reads CASSRTGTGELFF. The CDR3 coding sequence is TGTGCCAGCAGTAGGACAGGGACCGGGGAGCTGTTTTTT.

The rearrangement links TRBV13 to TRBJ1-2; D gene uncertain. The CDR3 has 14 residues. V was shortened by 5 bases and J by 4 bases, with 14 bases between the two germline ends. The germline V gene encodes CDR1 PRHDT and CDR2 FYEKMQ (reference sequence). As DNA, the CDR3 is TGTGCCAGCAGCCTGGTCAGCCGAGGCTATGGCTACACCTTC. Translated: CASSLVSRGYGYTF. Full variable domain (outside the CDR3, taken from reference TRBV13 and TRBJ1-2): AAGVIQSPRHLIKEKRETATLKCYPIPRHDTVYWYQQGPGQDPQFLISFYEKMQSDKGSIPDRFSAQQFSDYHSELNMSSLELGDSALYFCASSLVSRGYGYTFGSGTRLTVV.

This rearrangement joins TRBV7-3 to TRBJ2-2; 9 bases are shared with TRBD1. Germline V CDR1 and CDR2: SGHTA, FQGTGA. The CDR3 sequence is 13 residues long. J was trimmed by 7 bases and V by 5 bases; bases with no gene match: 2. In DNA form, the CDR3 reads TGTGCCAGCAGCCGGACAGGGGTCGGGGAGCTGTTTTTT. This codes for CASSRTGVGELFF.

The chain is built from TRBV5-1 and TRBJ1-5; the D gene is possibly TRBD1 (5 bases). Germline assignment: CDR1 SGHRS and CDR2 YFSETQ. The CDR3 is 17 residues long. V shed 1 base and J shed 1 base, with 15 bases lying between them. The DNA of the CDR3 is TGCGCCAGCAGCTTGTGGGGTCCAGGGTCGAGCAATCAGCCCCAGCATTTT. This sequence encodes CASSLWGPGSSNQPQHF. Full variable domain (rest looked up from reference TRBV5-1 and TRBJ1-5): KAGVTQTPRYLIKTRGQQVTLSCSPISGHRSVSWYQQTPGQGLQFLFEYFSETQRNKGNFPGRFSGRQFSNSRSEMNVSTLELGDSALYLCASSLWGPGSSNQPQHFGDGTRLSIL.

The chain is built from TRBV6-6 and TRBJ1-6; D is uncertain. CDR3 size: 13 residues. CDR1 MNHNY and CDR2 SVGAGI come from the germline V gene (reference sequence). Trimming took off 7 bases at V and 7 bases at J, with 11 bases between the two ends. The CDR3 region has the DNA TGTGCCAGCATACGAAGCAGGAATTCACCCCTCCACTTT. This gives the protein CASIRSRNSPLHF.

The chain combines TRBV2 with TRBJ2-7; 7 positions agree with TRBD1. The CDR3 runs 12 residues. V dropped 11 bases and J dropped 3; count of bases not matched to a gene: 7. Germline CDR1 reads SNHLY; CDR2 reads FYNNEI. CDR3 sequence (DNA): TGTGCCTGCCTCGGGACAGACTACGAGCAGTACTTC. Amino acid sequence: CACLGTDYEQYF.

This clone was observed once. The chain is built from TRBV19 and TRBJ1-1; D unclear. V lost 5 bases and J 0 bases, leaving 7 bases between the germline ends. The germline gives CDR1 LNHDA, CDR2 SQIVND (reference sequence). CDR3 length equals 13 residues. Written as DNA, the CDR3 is TGTGCCAGTAGTGAACAGCTGAACACTGAAGCTTTCTTT. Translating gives CASSEQLNTEAFF.

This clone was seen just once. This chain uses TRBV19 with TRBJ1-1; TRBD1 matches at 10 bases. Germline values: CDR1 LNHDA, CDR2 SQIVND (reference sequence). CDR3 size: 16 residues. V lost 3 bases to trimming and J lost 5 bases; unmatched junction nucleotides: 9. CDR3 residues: CASSMEGQGRITEAFF. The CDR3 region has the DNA TGTGCCAGTAGTATGGAGGGACAGGGGAGAATAACTGAAGCTTTCTTT.

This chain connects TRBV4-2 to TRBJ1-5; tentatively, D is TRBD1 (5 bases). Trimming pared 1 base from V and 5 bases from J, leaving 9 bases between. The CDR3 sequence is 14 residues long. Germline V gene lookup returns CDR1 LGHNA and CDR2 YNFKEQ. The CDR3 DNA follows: TGTGCCAGCAGCCAAGTTTCGGGGGATCAGCCCCAGCATTTT. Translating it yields CASSQVSGDQPQHF.

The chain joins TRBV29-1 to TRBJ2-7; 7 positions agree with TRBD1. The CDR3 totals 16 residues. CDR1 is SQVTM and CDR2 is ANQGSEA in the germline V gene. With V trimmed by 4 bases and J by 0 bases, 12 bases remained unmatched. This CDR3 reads CSVGASSGTDSYEQYF. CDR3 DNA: TGCAGCGTTGGAGCCAGCTCCGGGACAGACTCCTACGAGCAGTACTTC.

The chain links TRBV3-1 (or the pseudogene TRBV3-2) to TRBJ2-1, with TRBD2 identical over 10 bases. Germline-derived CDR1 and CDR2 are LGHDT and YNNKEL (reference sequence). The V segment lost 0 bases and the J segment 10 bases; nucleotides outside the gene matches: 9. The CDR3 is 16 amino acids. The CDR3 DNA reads TGTGCCAGCAGCCAAGATCTTCTAGCGGGAGCAGGGGAGCAGTTCTTC. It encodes CASSQDLLAGAGEQFF.

The CDR3 loop reads CASSSGQGAYGYTF. CDR3 sequence (DNA): TGTGCCAGCAGTTCCGGACAGGGGGCCTATGGCTACACCTTC. This chain uses TRBV28 with TRBJ1-2; 11 positions match TRBD1. V trimming: 4 bases; J trimming: 4 bases; junction bases outside the gene matches: 2. The germline gives CDR1 MDHEN, CDR2 SYDVKM. There are 14 residues in the CDR3.